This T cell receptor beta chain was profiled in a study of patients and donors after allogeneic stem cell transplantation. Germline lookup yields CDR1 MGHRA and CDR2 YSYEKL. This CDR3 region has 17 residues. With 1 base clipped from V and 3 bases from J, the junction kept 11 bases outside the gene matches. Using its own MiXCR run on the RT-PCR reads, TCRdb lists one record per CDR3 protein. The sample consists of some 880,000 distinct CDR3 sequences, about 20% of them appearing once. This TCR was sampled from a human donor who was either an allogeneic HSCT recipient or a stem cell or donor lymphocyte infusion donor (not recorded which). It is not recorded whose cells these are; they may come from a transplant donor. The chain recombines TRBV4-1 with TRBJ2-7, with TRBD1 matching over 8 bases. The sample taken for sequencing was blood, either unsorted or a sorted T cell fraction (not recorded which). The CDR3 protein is CASSQGLTGVLGYEQYF. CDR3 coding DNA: TGCGCCAGCAGCCAAGGCTTGACAGGGGTCTTAGGCTACGAGCAGTACTTC.